This entry lists 21 T cell receptor beta chains sequenced from one sample in a study of cytomegalovirus exposure and HLA in healthy donors. PCR was performed using 60 Vbeta and 13 Jbeta primers. Only in-frame clones appear in the TCRdb table, and some are missing; sequencing was by immunoSEQ multiplex PCR. Among fewer than 200,000 clones listed, about four fifths were seen once. The sample was PBMCs. The receptors originated from a female donor in good health and CMV-seronegative.

The rearrangement uses TRBV7-8 and TRBJ1-5, with 8 bases lining up with TRBD1. The CDR3 spans 18 residues. Germline CDR1 is SGHVS and CDR2 is FQNEAQ. The V and J ends lost 2 bases and 0 bases, in that order; junction bases with no gene match: 9. CDR3 sequence: CASSLRRTGSTSNQPQHF. For the CDR3, the DNA is TGTGCCAGCAGCTTAAGGAGGACAGGGTCCACTAGCAATCAGCCCCAGCATTTT.

This clone was seen just once. The rearrangement joins TRBV7-6 to TRBJ1-1, with D hard to call. The CDR3 spans 18 residues. CDR1 SGHVS and CDR2 FNYEAQ come from the germline V gene. Trimming removed 3 bases from V and 0 bases from J, with 20 bases in between. The CDR3: CASSLLVSLKKLNTEAFF. The CDR3 DNA reads TGTGCCAGCAGCTTGTTGGTTAGCCTAAAGAAATTGAACACTGAAGCTTTCTTT.

V and J are TRBV6-5 and TRBJ2-7; D is uncertain. Per the germline V gene, CDR1 is MNHEY and CDR2 is SVGAGI. This CDR3 is 13 amino acids long. V lost 1 base, J lost 3 bases, and 7 bases lay in between. For the CDR3, the DNA is TGTGCCAGCAGTTACTTACCCAGCTACGAGCAGTACTTC. This codes for CASSYLPSYEQYF.

This rearrangement joins TRBV4-2 to TRBJ2-3; 8 bases align to TRBD2. The CDR3 sequence is 15 residues long. The V segment lost 1 base and the J segment 4 bases; nucleotides outside the gene matches: 4. Germline CDR1 LGHNA, CDR2 YNFKEQ. Here the CDR3 reads CASSQAGGGADTQYF. In DNA, the CDR3 is TGTGCCAGCAGCCAAGCCGGGGGGGGTGCAGATACGCAGTATTTT.

This clone was recorded once. The rearrangement links TRBV7-6 to TRBJ1-1; 11 bases line up with TRBD1. The CDR3 contains 15 residues. With V trimmed by 5 bases and J by 8 bases, 10 bases remained unmatched. Germline values: CDR1 SGHVS, CDR2 FNYEAQ. This CDR3 is CASSPGQGALPEAFF. The CDR3 DNA follows: TGTGCCAGCAGCCCCGGACAGGGGGCTCTCCCAGAAGCTTTCTTT.

The chain couples TRBV6-1 to TRBJ1-5; D not resolved. The CDR3 extends over 16 amino acids. Trimming cost V 1 base and J 5 bases, with 15 bases left between them. Germline V CDR1 and CDR2: MNHNS, SASEGT. The CDR3 bases are TGTGCCAGCAGTGAAGTACTGGGCCCGCCTTATCAGCCCCAGCATTTT. As protein: CASSEVLGPPYQPQHF.

The chain carries TRBV6-1 and TRBJ2-5, with D perhaps matching TRBD2 (7 bases). The DNA matches TRBJ2-7 better at its end, which makes the J call doubtful. Germline V lookup: CDR1 MNHNS, CDR2 SASEGT. The CDR3 is made up of 15 amino acids. CDR3: CASSSSGAGEAEQYF. CDR3 DNA: TGTGCCAGCAGTTCAAGCGGGGCAGGGGAGGCCGAGCAGTACTTC.

This chain links TRBV2 with TRBJ2-3, with 8 bases lining up with TRBD2. This CDR3 has 17 amino acids. V shed 6 bases, J shed 1 base, and the junction held 12 bases outside the gene matches. Germline CDR1 is SNHLY and CDR2 is FYNNEI. CDR3 bases: TGTGCCAGCAGGGCTAGTCGGTTGCGGGGGGGCACAGATACGCAGTATTTT. This sequence encodes CASRASRLRGGTDTQYF.

This clone was seen just once. The chain has TRBV11-3 and TRBJ2-5; 9 bases are a match to TRBD1. The trim removed 4 bases at V and 6 bases at J, leaving 9 bases unmatched. Germline-derived CDR1 and CDR2 are SGHNT and YENEEA. The CDR3 is made up of 15 amino acids. This CDR3 reads CASSSGQGVGKTQYF. The CDR3 nucleotides are TGTGCCAGCAGCTCGGGACAGGGAGTAGGGAAGACCCAGTACTTC.

This clone appeared a few times. The chain recombines TRBV27 with TRBJ1-5, with D perhaps matching TRBD1 (5 bases). With 8 bases removed from V and 2 bases from J, the gap between germline ends came to 10 bases. This CDR3 spans 13 amino acids. From germline, CDR1 is MNHEY and CDR2 SMNVEV (reference sequence). This CDR3 reads CASGGWGNQPQHF. The CDR3 nucleotides are TGTGCCAGCGGGGGGTGGGGCAATCAGCCCCAGCATTTT.

This rearrangement joins TRBV9 to TRBJ1-2, with D uncertain. In germline, CDR1 is SGDLS, CDR2 YYNGEE. The CDR3 runs to 15 residues. The V and J ends lost 4 bases and 2 bases respectively, with 15 bases between them. CDR3 sequence (DNA): TGTGCCAGCAGCCTAGGAGGAACCGACAACTATGGCTACACCTTC. Protein sequence: CASSLGGTDNYGYTF.

V is TRBV11-2 and J is TRBJ1-1, with 7 bases fitting TRBD1. CDR1 is SGHAT, CDR2 FQNNGV, per germline. J gave up 0 bases and V 4 bases, and 11 bases lay outside the gene matches. The CDR3 runs 17 residues. DNA for the CDR3: TGTGCCAGCAGCTCGACCTCTCCGGGACAGATGAACACTGAAGCTTTCTTT. This sequence encodes CASSSTSPGQMNTEAFF.

This chain uses TRBV18 with TRBJ2-1; TRBD2 matches at 11 bases. Germline V lookup: CDR1 KGHSH, CDR2 LQKENI. The junction had 25 bases not matched to a gene; V was cut back by 6 bases and J by 9 bases. The CDR3 runs 20 residues. The CDR3 reads CASSYIPGTSGAYGQVEQFF. The CDR3 bases are TGTGCCAGCTCCTATATCCCCGGGACTAGCGGAGCCTACGGCCAGGTTGAGCAGTTCTTC.

This chain joins TRBV2 and TRBJ1-2, with 12 positions matching TRBD1. Germline V gene lookup returns CDR1 SNHLY and CDR2 FYNNEI. The CDR3 spans 14 residues. V was clipped by 6 bases and J by 7 bases; unmatched bases: 6. The DNA of the CDR3 is TGTGCCAGCAGGGATCCGGGACAGGGGGCTGGCTACACCTTC. The encoded protein is CASRDPGQGAGYTF.

J is TRBJ1-6 and V is TRBV6-1; tentatively, D is TRBD1 (6 bases). The CDR3 spans 15 residues. With 6 bases removed from V and 10 bases from J, the gap between germline ends came to 19 bases. Germline lookup yields CDR1 MNHNS and CDR2 SASEGT. The CDR3 sequence: CASRETGNQNSPLHF. The DNA for the CDR3 is TGTGCCAGCAGAGAAACAGGGAACCAGAACTCACCCCTCCACTTT.

The rearrangement joins TRBV27 to TRBJ1-4, with TRBD1 as a possible D gene (5 bases). Germline assignment: CDR1 MNHEY and CDR2 SMNVEV (reference sequence). V lost 8 bases and J 8 bases, leaving 21 bases between the germline ends. This CDR3 comprises 15 residues. The CDR3 coding sequence is TGTGCCAGCGGACCGACGGGACCCCGGGGGGAAAAACTGTTTTTT. It encodes CASGPTGPRGEKLFF.

The V call is TRBV9, the J call TRBJ1-1; D is uncertain. Germline lookup yields CDR1 SGDLS and CDR2 YYNGEE. This CDR3 comprises 14 residues. V shed 3 bases and J shed 1 base, with 10 bases lying between them. The CDR3 DNA is TGTGCCAGCAGCGCCGAGATACCGAACACTGAAGCTTTCTTT. It encodes CASSAEIPNTEAFF.

The chain recombines TRBV7-9 with TRBJ2-1; 8 bases match TRBD2. V dropped 5 bases and J dropped 0; count of bases not matched to a gene: 6. This CDR3 is 16 amino acids long. The V gene's germline CDR1 is SEHNR and CDR2 FQNEAQ (reference sequence). Here the CDR3 DNA reads TGTGCCAGCAGCACCACTAGCGGTAGCTCCTACAATGAGCAGTTCTTC. Its protein product is CASSTTSGSSYNEQFF.

The gene calls are TRBV25-1 and TRBJ2-3, with D possibly TRBD1 on 6 matching bases. The CDR3 loop spans 15 amino acids. The germline gives CDR1 MGHDK, CDR2 SYGVNS. V shed 0 bases and J shed 5 bases, with 12 bases lying between them. DNA for the CDR3: TGTGCCAGCAGTGAATACGGCAGGGGCAGAGATACGCAGTATTTT. Encoded protein: CASSEYGRGRDTQYF.

The chain is built from TRBV7-2 and TRBJ2-1; TRBD1 matches at 7 bases. CDR3 size: 15 residues. V gave up 5 bases and J gave up 4 bases; unmatched junction bases: 8. Germline V gene lookup returns CDR1 SGHTA and CDR2 FQGNSA. The CDR3 protein is CASSTRQGGYNEQFF. CDR3 coding DNA: TGTGCCAGCAGCACTAGACAGGGTGGATACAATGAGCAGTTCTTC.

The chain is built from TRBV28 and TRBJ1-4; a weak D match, TRBD1 (5 bases). CDR3 length equals 16 residues. CDR1 is MDHEN, CDR2 SYDVKM, per germline. Trimming removed 3 bases at V and 4 bases at J, with 15 bases between. This CDR3 is CASSFVAGRGNEKLFF. CDR3 bases: TGTGCCAGCAGTTTCGTTGCAGGGCGAGGTAATGAAAAACTGTTTTTT.